These 23 T cell receptor beta chains were sequenced from one sample in a study of cytomegalovirus exposure and HLA in healthy donors. PCR involved 60 Vbeta and 13 Jbeta primers. Only in-frame clones appear in the TCRdb table, and some are missing; sequencing was by immunoSEQ multiplex PCR. The sample holds 100,000 or so clones, about 80% seen once. Sequenced: PBMCs. The receptors come from a man aged 35 to 55 in good health and CMV-seronegative.

The chain uses TRBV7-2 and TRBJ2-2; D unresolved. The CDR3 runs to 14 residues. Germline lookup yields CDR1 SGHTA and CDR2 FQGNSA. With 1 base removed from V and 5 bases from J, the gap between germline ends came to 8 bases. The CDR3 loop reads CASSLGLATGELFF. The CDR3 nucleotides are TGTGCCAGCAGCTTAGGACTGGCGACCGGGGAGCTGTTTTTT.

This rearrangement joins TRBV11-2 to TRBJ2-1; TRBD1 might be the D (5 bases). The CDR3 runs to 13 residues. Germline V gives CDR1 SGHAT, CDR2 FQNNGV. V gave up 0 bases and J gave up 12 bases, with 12 bases separating them. CDR3 coding DNA: TGTGCCAGCAGCTTAGATCCGTGGCAGGGGCAGTTCTTC. Translating it yields CASSLDPWQGQFF.

Note on this clone: Its ends do not fully match the called genes, so a read error is possible. The chain links TRBV7-9 to TRBJ1-2; the D gene is possibly TRBD1 (6 bases). Germline CDR1 SEHNR, CDR2 FQNEAQ (reference sequence). This CDR3 contains 14 residues. The CDR3 sequence: CSSSTTQGGYGYTF. CDR3 DNA: TGTTCCAGCAGCACGACACAGGGCGGCTATGGCTACACCTTC.

The V and J genes are TRBV2 and TRBJ2-7, with D uncertain. The germline CDR1 and CDR2 sequences are SNHLY and FYNNEI. The CDR3 spans 17 residues. V lost 2 bases to trimming and J lost 0 bases, with 17 bases between them. CDR3 region: CASSELQSFSSSYEQYF. CDR3 sequence (DNA): TGTGCCAGCAGTGAACTACAGTCCTTTTCGAGCTCCTACGAGCAGTACTTC. The full variable domain, its missing parts supplied by reference TRBV2 and TRBJ2-7, is EPEVTQTPSHQVTQMGQEVILRCVPISNHLYFYWYRQILGQKVEFLVSFYNNEISEKSEIFDDQFSVERPDGSNFTLKIRSTKLEDSAMYFCASSELQSFSSSYEQYFGPGTRLTVT.

The gene calls are TRBV19 and TRBJ2-3; 7 bases line up with TRBD1. With V trimmed by 4 bases and J by 1 base, 2 bases remained unmatched. CDR1 and CDR2 (germline): LNHDA, SQIVND (reference sequence). The CDR3 totals 14 residues. The CDR3 here is CASSKGQRTDTQYF. The CDR3 nucleotides read TGTGCCAGTAGTAAGGGACAGCGCACAGATACGCAGTATTTT. Full variable domain (missing parts from reference TRBV19 and TRBJ2-3): DGGITQSPKYLFRKEGQNVTLSCEQNLNHDAMYWYRQDPGQGLRLIYYSQIVNDFQKGDIAEGYSVSREKKESFPLTVTSAQKNPTAFYLCASSKGQRTDTQYFGPGTRLTVL.

The J gene is TRBJ1-2, the V gene TRBV25-1; no reliable D call. The CDR3 runs 14 residues. Per germline, CDR1 MGHDK and CDR2 SYGVNS. Trimming removed 4 bases at V and 5 bases at J, with 14 bases between. The CDR3 bases are TGTGCCAGCAGTGTTTGGAACAGCCAATATGGCTACACCTTC. It specifies CASSVWNSQYGYTF.

This clone was seen only once. The chain has TRBV7-6 and TRBJ2-7; 9 nucleotides align to TRBD1. Trimming cost V 4 bases and J 2 bases; bases outside gene matches: 9. The CDR3 is 16 amino acids. CDR1 is SGHVS and CDR2 is FNYEAQ in the germline V gene. The CDR3 loop reads CASSWDTGTGPYEQYF. DNA of the CDR3: TGTGCCAGCAGCTGGGATACCGGGACAGGGCCCTACGAGCAGTACTTC. The variable domain in full, with the rest retrieved from reference TRBV7-6 and TRBJ2-7, is GAGVSQSPRYKVTKRGQDVALRCDPISGHVSLYWYRQALGQGPEFLTYFNYEAQQDKSGLPNDRFSAERPEGSISTLTIQRTEQRDSAMYRCASSWDTGTGPYEQYFGPGTRLTVT.

The chain uses TRBV10-1 and TRBJ1-1; 7 positions agree with TRBD1. With 2 bases clipped from V and 4 bases from J, the junction kept 4 bases outside the gene matches. Germline V lookup: CDR1 WNHNN, CDR2 SYGVQD (reference sequence). The CDR3 has 14 amino acids. Here the CDR3 DNA reads TGCGCCAGCAGTGAGAGGGCAGGGGGCACTGAAGCTTTCTTT. Translation: CASSERAGGTEAFF.

The rearrangement uses TRBV10-3 and TRBJ2-7, with 8 nucleotides matching TRBD1. Germline trimming cut 10 bases from V and 6 bases from J; bases unmatched to any gene: 8. This CDR3 has 12 residues. Per germline, CDR1 ENHRY and CDR2 SYGVKD. The CDR3 DNA is TGTGCCACCAGCTACGACAGGGGCGAGCAGTACTTC. This gives the protein CATSYDRGEQYF.

This chain joins TRBV11-3 and TRBJ2-3; D call uncertain. The CDR3 has 14 residues. V shed 0 bases and J shed 6 bases, with 10 bases lying between them. The V gene's germline CDR1 is SGHNT and CDR2 YENEEA. CDR3 nucleotides: TGTGCCAGCAGCTTAGATCCCCACATGGATACGCAGTATTTT. This sequence encodes CASSLDPHMDTQYF.

On this clone itself: The junction does not match germline at one end; this may be a read error. The chain combines TRBV7-9 with TRBJ2-7; D uncertain. This CDR3 region has 11 residues. Germline V gene lookup returns CDR1 SEHNR and CDR2 FQNEAQ (reference sequence). The CDR3 nucleotides are TGTTCCAGCAGCGCCACTTACGAGCAGTACTTC. It encodes CSSSATYEQYF.

This chain links TRBV19 with TRBJ2-1; a weak D match, TRBD2 (5 bases). Trimming shortened V by 6 bases and J by 0 bases, and 15 bases separated the two germline ends. Per germline, CDR1 LNHDA and CDR2 SQIVND (reference sequence). There are 16 residues in the CDR3. In DNA, the CDR3 is TGTGCCAGTAGCCCAGAGGGTCGTAGCTCCTACAATGAGCAGTTCTTC. Translating gives CASSPEGRSSYNEQFF.

V usage is TRBV6-5 and J usage is TRBJ1-2; D gene uncertain. Germline loops: CDR1 MNHEY, CDR2 SVGAGI. This CDR3 has 13 residues. V lost 4 bases and J lost 2, with 8 bases in between. The CDR3 reads CASSFTGNYGYTF. CDR3 in DNA: TGTGCCAGCAGTTTCACGGGGAACTATGGCTACACCTTC.

There are a few counts of this clone. The chain couples TRBV7-9 to TRBJ1-1; D is ambiguous. The CDR3 is 11 residues long. V was pared by 5 bases and J by 3 bases, with 4 bases between. Germline V gene lookup returns CDR1 SEHNR and CDR2 FQNEAQ (reference sequence). The CDR3 DNA reads TGTGCCAGCAGCCCAGACACTGAAGCTTTCTTT. Translation: CASSPDTEAFF.

This chain joins TRBV5-5 and TRBJ1-5; 10 bases align to TRBD1. The germline V gene encodes CDR1 SGHKS and CDR2 YYEKEE (reference sequence). With V trimmed by 4 bases and J by 6 bases, 7 bases remained unmatched. This CDR3 is built from 15 residues. CDR3 DNA: TGTGCCAGCAGCCGACAGGGGGCGCGAAGTCAGCCCCAGCATTTT. It codes for CASSRQGARSQPQHF.

In DNA form, the CDR3 reads TGTGCCAGCAGCTTCCCCACAGGGACCTACGGCTACACCTTC. It codes for CASSFPTGTYGYTF. This chain connects TRBV5-6 to TRBJ1-2; TRBD1 might be the D (6 bases). There are 14 residues in the CDR3. The V end lost 2 bases, the J end lost 8 bases, and 16 bases lay between the germline ends. From germline, CDR1 is SGHDT and CDR2 YYEEEE.

About this clone itself: This CDR3 is also generated by other DNA sequences in the sample. Written as DNA, the CDR3 is TGTGCCAGCAGTGGACAGGGACGGTACGAGCAGTACGTC. Amino acids: CASSGQGRYEQYV. This chain uses TRBV25-1 with TRBJ2-7; 7 bases fit TRBD1. CDR1 is MGHDK, CDR2 SYGVNS, per germline. Losses at the gene ends were 4 bases for V and 4 bases for J; bases not matched to a gene: 4. This CDR3 comprises 13 residues.

V gene TRBV7-2 combines with J gene TRBJ2-7; 7 nucleotides agree with TRBD1. This CDR3 has 13 amino acids. The ends lost 3 bases at V and 7 bases at J; junction bases unmatched: 6. Germline V gives CDR1 SGHTA, CDR2 FQGNSA. The CDR3 DNA reads TGTGCCAGCAGCTTTGACAGGGTCTCGGAGCAGTACTTC. This sequence encodes CASSFDRVSEQYF.

The J gene is TRBJ2-3, the V gene TRBV28; 9 nucleotides agree with TRBD1. With V trimmed by 4 bases and J by 3 bases, 2 bases remained unmatched. The CDR3 contains 14 residues. The germline CDR1 and CDR2 sequences are MDHEN and SYDVKM. The CDR3 loop is CASSSGQGTDTQYF. Here the CDR3 DNA reads TGTGCCAGCAGTTCTGGACAGGGGACAGATACGCAGTATTTT.

The chain is built from TRBV11-3 and TRBJ2-2; 10 bases agree with TRBD2. The CDR3 spans 15 residues. Germline V gene lookup returns CDR1 SGHNT and CDR2 YENEEA. V dropped 5 bases and J dropped 6; count of bases not matched to a gene: 6. The CDR3 here is CASSKSGGASGELFF. The CDR3 DNA reads as TGTGCCAGCAGCAAAAGCGGGGGGGCTTCCGGGGAGCTGTTTTTT.

V is TRBV6-5 and J is TRBJ2-1, with 7 bases that match TRBD1. The CDR3 is 14 residues long. Trimming at V came to 6 bases and at J to 6 bases, leaving 8 bases not matched to a gene. Germline assignment: CDR1 MNHEY and CDR2 SVGAGI. Here the CDR3 DNA reads TGTGCCAGCAGATGGACAGGAGGAAGCAATGAGCAGTTCTTC. Protein: CASRWTGGSNEQFF.

The genes are TRBV21-1 and TRBJ1-1; the table names TRBD1, a call not compared with the DNA. TRBV21-1 is a pseudogene locus. There are 14 residues in the CDR3. The CDR3: CASSKGQGNAEAFF. The CDR3 DNA sequence: TGTGCCAGCAGCAAGGGACAGGGTAATGCTGAAGCTTTCTTT.

V usage is TRBV6-4 and J usage is TRBJ2-1; no firm D call. The CDR3 length is 18 residues. V was cut by 9 bases and J by 0 bases, with 24 bases left in between. Germline loops: CDR1 MRHNA, CDR2 SNTAGT. CDR3 bases: TGTGCCAGTACTGAAGACTTTAGCAATTTTCACTCCTACAATGAGCAGTTCTTC. This translates into CASTEDFSNFHSYNEQFF.